This entry lists 25 T cell receptor beta chains sequenced from one sample in a study of CD8 T cells in Susac syndrome. The RNA input was roughly 0.45 to 1 ug, and it was reverse transcribed with random hexamers. TCRdb processed the immunoSEQ multiplex PCR reads anew with MiXCR; each CDR3 protein has one entry. The sample lists approximately 170,000 distinct CDR3 sequences, around 93% occurring once. The sequencing input was CD4+ T cells from PBMCs. These TCRs come from a human donor in good health.

J is TRBJ2-5 and V is TRBV7-8; D may be TRBD2 (6 bases). Trimming pared 0 bases from V and 4 bases from J, leaving 9 bases between. Germline CDR1 and CDR2: SGHVS and FQNEAQ. The CDR3 has 14 amino acids. CDR3: CASSLANSGETQYF. The CDR3 DNA reads TGTGCCAGCAGCTTAGCCAATAGCGGAGAGACCCAGTACTTC.

The chain has TRBV6-5 and TRBJ2-7; a possible D gene is TRBD2 (5 bases). The germline gives CDR1 MNHEY, CDR2 SVGAGI. The CDR3 covers 17 residues. Trimming removed 2 bases at V and 5 bases at J, with 22 bases between. The CDR3 sequence: CASSYTPDWRFRHEQYF. In nucleotides, the CDR3 is TGTGCCAGCAGTTACACCCCTGACTGGAGGTTCCGCCACGAGCAGTACTTC.

The CDR3 DNA follows: TGTGCCAGCATAAACGTAATGGGCACTGAAGCTTTCTTT. Its protein is CASINVMGTEAFF. The V and J genes are TRBV6-5 and TRBJ1-1; D uncertain. Germline V gene sequence: CDR1 MNHEY, CDR2 SVGAGI. The CDR3 spans 13 residues. V was cut by 7 bases and J by 4 bases, with 13 bases left in between.

The chain couples TRBV20-1 to TRBJ2-7; D not certain. The CDR3 length is 14 residues. Looked up from germline, CDR1 is DFQATT and CDR2 is SNEGSKA (reference sequence). V lost 0 bases to trimming and J lost 0 bases, with 9 bases between them. CDR3 residues: CSARDIVGSYEQYF. The CDR3 DNA sequence: TGCAGTGCTAGAGATATCGTCGGCTCCTACGAGCAGTACTTC.

The chain carries TRBV6-6 and TRBJ1-1; D is uncertain. Germline CDR1 and CDR2: MNHNY and SVGAGI (reference sequence). Trimming took 4 bases from V and 6 from J, leaving 9 bases between them. CDR3 length: 12 residues. The CDR3 is CASSSVDAEAFF. CDR3 coding DNA: TGTGCCAGCAGTTCGGTCGACGCTGAAGCTTTCTTT.

This clonotype was observed a single time. This chain links TRBV30 with TRBJ1-1; tentatively, D is TRBD1 (6 bases). This CDR3 spans 13 amino acids. Deletions cut 0 bases from V and 4 bases from J, with 9 bases between. The germline V gene has CDR1 GTSNPN and CDR2 SVGIG (reference sequence). The CDR3 DNA sequence: TGTGCCTGGAGTGTACTAGGGGGCACTGAAGCTTTCTTT. This sequence encodes CAWSVLGGTEAFF.

J is TRBJ2-2 and V is TRBV12-3 or TRBV12-4, with D possibly matching TRBD1 (6 bases). The V end lost 5 bases, the J end lost 3 bases, and 10 bases lay between the germline ends. The length of the CDR3 is 14 residues. Written as DNA, the CDR3 is TGTGCCAGCAGTCCCTACAGGGACACCGGGGAGCTGTTTTTT. Translating gives CASSPYRDTGELFF.

This clonotype has just a few counts. The chain combines TRBV7-9 with TRBJ1-2; D is undetermined. Germline V gene lookup returns CDR1 SEHNR and CDR2 FQNEAQ (reference sequence). The CDR3 covers 12 residues. Trimming removed 5 bases from V and 8 bases from J, with 12 bases in between. The CDR3 sequence: CASSRLDRGYTF. Here the CDR3 DNA reads TGTGCCAGCAGCCGACTCGATAGGGGCTACACCTTC.

The chain couples TRBV6-6 to TRBJ2-2, with unresolved D. Per germline, CDR1 MNHNY and CDR2 SVGAGI (reference sequence). CDR3 size: 11 residues. The V gene lost 5 bases and the J gene lost 6 bases, with 4 bases spanning the gap. The CDR3 nucleotides are TGTGCCAGCAGTAGGTCCGGGGAGCTGTTTTTT. Its protein is CASSRSGELFF.

This CDR3 is CASSPGTGNSPLHF. CDR3 bases: TGTGCCAGCTCACCAGGGACAGGCAATTCACCCCTCCACTTT. This sequence joins TRBV18 and TRBJ1-6; TRBD1 matches at 8 bases. The CDR3 length is 14 residues. Germline V lookup: CDR1 KGHSH, CDR2 LQKENI. Losses at the gene ends were 2 bases for V and 7 bases for J; bases not matched to a gene: 1. The full variable domain, completed using reference TRBV18 and TRBJ1-6, is NAGVMQNPRHLVRRRGQEARLRCSPMKGHSHVYWYRQLPEEGLKFMVYLQKENIIDESGMPKERFSAEFPKEGPSILRIQQVVRGDSAAYFCASSPGTGNSPLHFGNGTRLTVT.

V usage is TRBV20-1 and J usage is TRBJ1-1; D unresolved. Trimming pared 2 bases from V and 0 bases from J, leaving 13 bases between. The CDR3 has 15 residues. Germline CDR1 reads DFQATT; CDR2 reads SNEGSKA (reference sequence). CDR3 coding DNA: TGCAGTGCTAGAAGGCCGGGAGGGATGAACACTGAAGCTTTCTTT. It specifies CSARRPGGMNTEAFF.

The chain has TRBV7-6 and TRBJ1-6; D might be TRBD1 (6 bases). V was cut by 2 bases and J by 7 bases, with 12 bases left in between. Germline loops: CDR1 SGHVS, CDR2 FNYEAQ. The CDR3 has 15 amino acids. The CDR3 here is CASSLRQGNNSPLHF. The CDR3 DNA reads TGTGCCAGCAGCTTAAGGCAGGGGAACAATTCACCCCTCCACTTT.

The V call is TRBV3-1, the J call TRBJ2-1; tentatively, D is TRBD2 (6 bases). The V end was cut by 3 bases, the J end by 8 bases, with 11 bases between. Germline V gene lookup returns CDR1 LGHDT and CDR2 YNNKEL (reference sequence). This CDR3 has 13 residues. The DNA of the CDR3 is TGTGCCAGCAGCCAGCTATCTAGCGATGAGCAGTTCTTC. This sequence encodes CASSQLSSDEQFF.

The genes are TRBV12-3 or TRBV12-4 and TRBJ2-3; 12 nucleotides line up with TRBD2. The CDR3 covers 16 residues. The junction had 8 bases not matched to a gene; V was cut back by 3 bases and J by 7 bases. DNA for the CDR3: TGTGCCAGCAGTTTCTCCCTAGCGGGGGGGGCCAATACGCAGTATTTT. Translating it yields CASSFSLAGGANTQYF.

This chain joins TRBV2 and TRBJ1-6; D is unclear. This CDR3 contains 14 residues. V was pared by 6 bases and J by 10 bases, with 16 bases between. CDR1 SNHLY and CDR2 FYNNEI come from the germline V gene. The CDR3 is CASRRDGSGSPLHF. In DNA, the CDR3 is TGTGCCAGCAGGCGAGACGGGTCTGGGTCACCCCTCCACTTT.

CDR3 DNA: TGTGCCAGCAGCTTAGGGCAGTCCAACACTGAAGCTTTCTTT. Protein product: CASSLGQSNTEAFF. The chain has TRBV7-3 and TRBJ1-1; D not resolved. The germline V gene encodes CDR1 SGHTA and CDR2 FQGTGA. V was clipped by 2 bases and J by 2 bases, with 9 bases between them. There are 14 residues in the CDR3.

The chain recombines TRBV6-1 with TRBJ2-2, with D possibly matching TRBD2 (7 bases). Germline-derived CDR1 and CDR2 are MNHNS and SASEGT. V shed 6 bases and J shed 5 bases, with 16 bases lying between them. This CDR3 spans 15 amino acids. In DNA form, the CDR3 reads TGTGCCAGCAGCGTTCGGGGGGCCGCAACCGGGGAGCTGTTTTTT. Translation: CASSVRGAATGELFF.

The chain combines TRBV18 with TRBJ1-5; D not certain. The V and J ends lost 0 bases and 3 bases respectively, with 12 bases between them. The CDR3 has 16 amino acids. Germline V lookup: CDR1 KGHSH, CDR2 LQKENI. The CDR3 DNA sequence: TGTGCCAGCTCACCACCGGGATCGGGCTCCAATCAGCCCCAGCATTTT. Translation: CASSPPGSGSNQPQHF.

The chain employs TRBV4-1 and TRBJ1-1; TRBD1 matches 8 bases. Germline trimming cut 2 bases from V and 5 bases from J; bases unmatched to any gene: 7. The length of the CDR3 is 15 residues. Germline values: CDR1 MGHRA, CDR2 YSYEKL. Written as DNA, the CDR3 is TGCGCCAGCAGCCAACAAGGACAGGGCGGGACTGAAGCTTTCTTT. It is translated as CASSQQGQGGTEAFF.

This clonotype turned up a few times. The V call is TRBV12-3 or TRBV12-4, the J call TRBJ1-3; D is ambiguous. CDR3 length: 11 residues. V was clipped by 3 bases and J by 7 bases, with 4 bases between them. The CDR3 coding sequence is TGTGCCAGCAGTTTGGGGAACACCATATATTTT. It encodes CASSLGNTIYF.

This clonotype occurred once. This rearrangement joins TRBV5-4 to TRBJ2-6; D perhaps matches TRBD1 (6 bases). Germline CDR1 reads SGHNT; CDR2 reads YYREEE (reference sequence). CDR3 length: 16 residues. V shed 3 bases and J shed 4 bases, with 14 bases lying between them. The CDR3 DNA sequence: TGTGCCAGCAGCTGGGGGCTATCCATCGGGGCCAACGTCCTGACTTTC. It encodes CASSWGLSIGANVLTF.

The chain couples TRBV19 to TRBJ1-4; TRBD1 matches at 8 bases. V trimming: 7 bases; J trimming: 8 bases; junction bases outside the gene matches: 9. Germline V gene data show CDR1 as LNHDA and CDR2 as SQIVND (reference sequence). CDR3 length equals 14 residues. CDR3 in DNA: TGTGCCAGTACCGACAGGGGATTACAAGAAAAACTGTTTTTT. Translating gives CASTDRGLQEKLFF.

The J gene is TRBJ2-6, the V gene TRBV7-2; D uncertain. V lost 3 bases and J lost 3, with 3 bases in between. The CDR3 covers 13 residues. Per the germline V gene, CDR1 is SGHTA and CDR2 is FQGNSA. CDR3 region: CASSFYGANVLTF. The CDR3 nucleotides are TGTGCCAGCAGCTTTTATGGGGCCAACGTCCTGACTTTC.

The chain combines TRBV5-5 with TRBJ2-5, with TRBD1 matching over 7 bases. This CDR3 has 14 amino acids. With V trimmed by 3 bases and J by 1 base, 3 bases remained unmatched. CDR1 and CDR2 (germline): SGHKS, YYEKEE (reference sequence). CDR3 amino acids: CASSSTGTQETQYF. The CDR3, as DNA: TGTGCCAGCAGCTCGACAGGGACCCAAGAGACCCAGTACTTC.

CDR3 in amino acids: CASSYSGLGDTQYF. The DNA for the CDR3 is TGTGCCAGCAGTTACTCGGGCCTTGGCGATACGCAGTATTTT. The chain has TRBV6-5 and TRBJ2-3; D unresolved. Germline V lookup: CDR1 MNHEY, CDR2 SVGAGI. V dropped 0 bases and J dropped 6 bases, with 10 bases sitting between them. The CDR3 covers 14 residues.